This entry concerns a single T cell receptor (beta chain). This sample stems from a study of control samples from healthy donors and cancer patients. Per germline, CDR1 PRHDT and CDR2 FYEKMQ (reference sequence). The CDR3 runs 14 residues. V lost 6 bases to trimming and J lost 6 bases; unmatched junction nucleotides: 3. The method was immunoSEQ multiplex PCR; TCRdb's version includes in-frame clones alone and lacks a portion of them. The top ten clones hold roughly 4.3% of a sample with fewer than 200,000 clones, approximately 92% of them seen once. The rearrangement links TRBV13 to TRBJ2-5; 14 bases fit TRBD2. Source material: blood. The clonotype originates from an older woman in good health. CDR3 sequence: CASSGLAGGKTQYF. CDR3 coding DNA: TGTGCCAGCAGTGGACTAGCGGGGGGCAAGACCCAGTACTTC.